Listed below are T cell receptor beta chains from one sample, sequenced in a study of esophageal squamous cell carcinoma under preoperative chemotherapy. TCRdb independently ran MiXCR on the PCR reads; one entry per CDR3 protein. The sample includes around 9,700 distinct CDR3 sequences, around 63% of them seen just once. Sample collection was performed from a patient given preoperative chemotherapy. These receptors all come from a human donor with esophageal squamous cell carcinoma. The donor label of this sample is uncertain. CDR3s include the opening cysteine and the closing phenylalanine or tryptophan. Fields, in order: V gene, clone size, D gene, J gene, CDR3 DNA, CDR3 protein. D genes are given only for firm matches. Size values are once, few and many counts, or a class for expanded clones, and some rows have none.

TRBV27	once	.	TRBJ2-7	TGTGCCAGCACGGACGCATTCTACGAGCAGTACTTC	CASTDAFYEQYF
TRBV6-1	many	.	TRBJ2-3	TGTGCCAGCAGGGGATTTGGGGGAAGCGACCCAGATACGCAGTATTTC	CASRGFGGSDPDTQYF
TRBV10-3	few	TRBD2	TRBJ2-1	TGTGCCATCACCAGCGGTAGCGGGAGAACCTACAATGAGCAGTTCTTC	CAITSGSGRTYNEQFF
TRBV7-2	.	.	TRBJ2-5	TGTGCGGGCAGCGCGGGCCGGGAACAAGAGACCCAGTACTTC	CAGSAGREQETQYF
TRBV7-2	.	.	TRBJ2-3	TGTGCCAGCAGCTTAGTTTGCAGCACAGATACGCAGTATTTT	CASSLVCSTDTQYF
TRBV7-2	many	TRBD2	TRBJ2-1	TGTGCCAGCAGTTCTACTCCCGAGCGGATCGGGACTAGCGGGGATGAGCAGTTCTTC	CASSSTPERIGTSGDEQFF
TRBV27	.	TRBD2	TRBJ2-3	TGTGCCAGCAGTCCTCTAGCGGGAGCGCGTGAGGGCACAGATACGCAGTATTTT	CASSPLAGAREGTDTQYF
TRBV10-3	.	.	TRBJ1-2	TGTGCCATCAGTGGCACGGCTTCTGGCTACACCTTC	CAISGTASGYTF
TRBV11-2	.	.	TRBJ2-5	TGTGCCAGCAGCTTAGACCAACGACAGGGGAGGGGGGAGACCCAGTACTTC	CASSLDQRQGRGETQYF
TRBV6-5	.	TRBD2	TRBJ2-1	TGTGCCAGCAGTTGGGCGGGAGGGGGGGTTTGTGACCCAGAGACGCAGTATTTC	CASSWAGGGVCDPETQYF
TRBV7-2	.	TRBD2	TRBJ2-7	TGTGCCAGCAGCTCCACAGCTAGCGGTTCCTACGAGCAGTACTTC	CASSSTASGSYEQYF
TRBV6-1	few	.	TRBJ2-1	TGTGCCAGCAGTGAAGCGCTTCAAGCACTAGTCGGGCAGTTCTTC	CASSEALQALVGQFF
TRBV6-1	few	.	TRBJ2-3	TGTGCCAGCAGTGAATTTGGGGGGAGCTCCACAGATACGCAGTATTTT	CASSEFGGSSTDTQYF
TRBV6-1	.	.	TRBJ2-3	TGTGCCAGCAGGCCCCTAGGGGGGACTAACCAAGAGACGCAGTATTTT	CASRPLGGTNQETQYF
TRBV10-3	.	.	TRBJ2-2	TGTGCCAAGGGTGAGGAGAGGACCGAGGAGCAGTTTTTT	CAKGEERTEEQFF
TRBV10-2	.	.	TRBJ2-4	TGCGCCAGCACAATAAGGTCATGGGGCCAAAAGATTCAGTACTTC	CASTIRSWGQKIQYF
TRBV9	.	TRBD1	TRBJ1-2	TGTGCCAGCAGCCCGCACTTGACGGACAGGGGAGAATATGGCTACACCTTC	CASSPHLTDRGEYGYTF
TRBV6-1	.	.	TRBJ2-1	TGTCTCAAGGGTGCGAGCACAGATGAGCAGTATTTC	CLKGASTDEQYF
TRBV27	.	.	TRBJ2-1	TGTGCCAGCAGGTTTCTTGCCCGGGAGCAGCAGTTCTTC	CASRFLAREQQFF
TRBV6-1	.	.	TRBJ2-1	TGTGCCAGCAGTGAAGCGCTAGCCGGGGAGCAGTTCTTC	CASSEALAGEQFF
TRBV20-1	.	.	TRBJ1-1	TGCAGTGCTGGCAAAAGGGGCCGAACACCCCTGAACACTGAAGCTTTCTTT	CSAGKRGRTPLNTEAFF
TRBV11-2	.	TRBD1	TRBJ2-2	TGTGCCAGCAGCTCCGGACAGGGAGGTTATACCGGGGAGCTGTTTTTT	CASSSGQGGYTGELFF
TRBV6-1	.	.	TRBJ2-7	TGTGCCAGCAGTGAATTTTGGGGCAGCTACCCAGATACGCAGTACTTC	CASSEFWGSYPDTQYF
TRBV10-2	.	TRBD2	TRBJ2-5	TGCGCCAGCAGTGAGTCGGAGTCGGGGGGGTGCGACAAAGATACCCAGTATTTC	CASSESESGGCDKDTQYF
TRBV6-1	.	.	TRBJ2-1	TGTGCCAGCAGTGAAGCGGAGGAAACCTCAAATGCGCAGTTCTTT	CASSEAEETSNAQFF
TRBV6-1	.	TRBD2	TRBJ2-1	TGTGCCAGCAAATCACTAGCGGGAGGGCCGGGTGAGCAGTTCTTC	CASKSLAGGPGEQFF
TRBV7-7	.	TRBD2	TRBJ2-1	TGTGCTAGCAGCTATCAGCGGGGGGAAGGGGAGACCCAGTTCTTC	CASSYQRGEGETQFF
TRBV7-2	.	TRBD2	TRBJ2-5	TGTGCCAGCAGCTCCGGAGCGGGAGGGCCTCGAGAGACCCAGTACTTC	CASSSGAGGPRETQYF
TRBV10-1	few	.	TRBJ2-7	TGCGCCAGCAGTGACGGGAGCTCCTACGAGCAGTACTTC	CASSDGSSYEQYF
TRBV7-2	medium-sized	.	TRBJ2-5	TGTGCCAGCAGCTTAGTTCCTAGTGGGGAGACCCAGTACTTC	CASSLVPSGETQYF
TRBV6-1	.	.	TRBJ2-1	TGTGCCAGCAGTACCCTTAGACGGGACAATGAGCAGTTCTTC	CASSTLRRDNEQFF
TRBV7-3	.	TRBD2	TRBJ2-2	TGTGCCAGCAGCTCCGGAGGGAGCGGGAGTTTGTCGGGGAAGCTGTTTTTT	CASSSGGSGSLSGKLFF
TRBV4-1	.	.	TRBJ1-1	TGCGCCAGCAGCCAAACGGGGGAAGGGATGGAAGCTTTCTTT	CASSQTGEGMEAFF
TRBV6-5	.	.	TRBJ2-1	TGTGCCAGCAGTTACTCGGGAGAGGGGTACAATGAGCAGTTCTTC	CASSYSGEGYNEQFF
TRBV6-1	many	.	TRBJ2-5	TGTGCCAGCAGGGGGTTTGGGGGAAGCGACCAAGAGACCCAGTATTTC	CASRGFGGSDQETQYF
TRBV6-1	.	TRBD1	TRBJ2-2	TGTGCCAGCAGTCTTCGGACAGGGACGAACACCGGGGCGCAGTTTTTT	CASSLRTGTNTGAQFF
TRBV6-1	large	TRBD2	TRBJ2-7	TGTGCCAGCAGGGAGGGAATAGGGGCGGGAGGCTACGAGCAGTACTTC	CASREGIGAGGYEQYF
TRBV6-1	.	.	TRBJ2-1	TGTGCCAGCAGTGGCCCGGTGCCGAGGAATGAGCAGTTCTTC	CASSGPVPRNEQFF
TRBV6-1	.	TRBD2	TRBJ2-2	TGTGCCAGCAGGGAAACTAGCGGGGGGAACACCGGGGAGCTGTTTTTT	CASRETSGGNTGELFF
TRBV6-1	once	TRBD2	TRBJ2-3	TGTGCCAGCAGTGACTTGGGGGGGAGAGCCACAGATACGCAGTATTTC	CASSDLGGRATDTQYF
TRBV12-3/TRBV12-4	.	TRBD1	TRBJ2-7	TGTGCCAGCACCCCGGACAGGGGCACCTACGAGCAGTACTTC	CASTPDRGTYEQYF
TRBV7-2	.	TRBD2	TRBJ2-1	TGTGCCAGCAGCTTAGGGCGGGAGGTATACAATGAGCAGTTCTTC	CASSLGREVYNEQFF